The present T cell receptor beta chain was sequenced within a study of blood T cell repertoires in COVID-19 (dated by TCRdb to about 2020). The study in broad terms: Collaborator samples came from the United States, Italy and Spain and covered acute and convalescent phases of COVID-19. The prospective study material was composed of cDNA or gDNA derived from T cells, B-cell-depleted T cells, or PBMCs. Deeply sampled blood TCRbeta repertoires from subjects exposed to, actively infected with, or recovered from COVID-19 were included in the dataset. The repertoires were made available in a free public database intended to serve as a resource for research on the immune response to SARS-CoV-2. Samples came from the ongoing ImmuneRACE study (first 160 participants) plus 1,254 subjects from 6 global collaborators. Sample metadata almost always included a de-identified subject ID, COVID-19 status, age in years and sex. Where available, HLA class I and class II types were obtained from metadata supplied by the sample provider rather than from assay-based typing.

Comments on this clone: Its antigen is still unknown. No much larger clone exists at a distance of one base, and base qualities are not known.

Germline trimming: 1 base from V, 3 bases from J; junction bases outside gene matches: 0. Looking up the germline V gene yields CDR1 SGHAT and CDR2 FQNNGV. From the cysteine through the phenylalanine, the CDR3 covers 14 amino acids. Solely the CDR3 DNA is kept, with 42 bases framed from the first base. TCRbeta CDR3 regions were amplified from genomic DNA using the immunoSEQ Assay, a bias-controlled multiplex PCR. The source study handled its data this way. Nucleated cell counts per sample were estimated from amplification of reference gene primers within the assay. To quantify the absolute abundance of each unique TCRbeta CDR3 rearrangement, sequence reads were collapsed and filtered. Productive Simpson clonality was computed per sample as the square root of Simpson's diversity index over productive rearrangements. TCRdb re-hosts the immuneACCESS table, in-frame sequences only. Its copies lack some clones; in the studies checked, an unresolved V gene accounts for under half of them, and the cause for the rest is not known. V and J calls and clone size are given by that table; D and trimming were obtained from the DNA. In all, the sample holds 250,000 to 350,000 clones, and about 81% of those were seen once. The top ten clonotypes cover about 1.6% of the sample.

Points the paper makes about the study in general: The amount of clinical and demographic metadata varied by source and participant and was provided uncurated.

One collaborating source in Seattle enrolled patients during active infection and followed them longitudinally through the course of disease. Whole blood was collected in K2EDTA tubes by collaborating institutions according to the institutions' own protocols. Collaborator samples were shipped for TCRbeta analysis as frozen whole blood, isolated PBMCs, or DNA extracted from either sample type. This TCR derives from a human donor with COVID-19, enrolled during active disease. The donor label of this sample is uncertain. Input material: peripheral blood. The chain employs TRBV11-2 and TRBJ1-1; 9 nucleotides in the junction match TRBD1. The CDR3 protein: CASSLGQGDTEAFF. Here is the DNA: TGTGCCAGCAGCTTAGGACAGGGGGACACTGAAGCTTTCTTT.